A selection of T cell receptor beta chains follows, all from one sample in a study of blood T cell repertoires in COVID-19. The table came from immunoSEQ multiplex PCR; TCRdb's copy has only in-frame clones and leaves some out. The sample lists about 170,000 clones, approximately 83% seen once, with approximately 2.4% in the top ten. The sequenced sample consisted of peripheral blood. The receptors were gathered from a human donor with acute or convalescent COVID-19. The donor label of this sample is uncertain. The CDR3 runs from the conserved cysteine through the conserved F or W. The D gene is left open where the match is weak. Not all rows give a size; the values are once, few, many and, for expanded clones, a class.

V: TRBV5-1; J: TRBJ2-2; size: once; D: NA; CDR3: CASSLAMGGGGELFF; DNA: TGCGCCAGCAGCTTGGCCATGGGAGGTGGCGGGGAGCTGTTTTTT
V: TRBV6-2/TRBV6-3; J: TRBJ1-5; size: once; D: TRBD1; CDR3: CASSYQGAQGQPQHF; DNA: TGTGCCAGCAGTTACCAGGGGGCGCAGGGTCAGCCCCAGCATTTT
V: TRBV7-9; J: TRBJ1-4; size: NA; D: NA; CDR3: CASSSTGTKGEKLFF; DNA: TGTGCCAGCAGCTCGACAGGTACCAAAGGTGAAAAACTGTTTTTT
V: TRBV4-2; J: TRBJ1-1; size: few; D: TRBD1; CDR3: CASSHDRENTEAFF; DNA: TGTGCCAGCAGCCATGACAGGGAGAACACTGAAGCTTTCTTT
V: TRBV9; J: TRBJ1-4; size: NA; D: TRBD1; CDR3: CASSVGQGRLFF; DNA: TGTGCCAGCAGCGTCGGACAGGGTCGACTGTTTTTT
V: TRBV19; J: TRBJ2-2; size: NA; D: TRBD2; CDR3: CASRGGAETGELFF; DNA: TGTGCCAGTCGCGGGGGGGCTGAGACCGGGGAGCTGTTTTTT
V: TRBV2; J: TRBJ2-1; size: NA; D: TRBD2; CDR3: CASGGDVVNEQFF; DNA: TGTGCCAGCGGGGGGGACGTAGTAAATGAGCAGTTCTTC
V: TRBV5-4; J: TRBJ1-6; size: NA; D: NA; CDR3: CATIMAGAADNSPLHF; DNA: TGTGCCACGATAATGGCGGGGGCCGCAGATAATTCACCCCTCCACTTT
V: TRBV2; J: TRBJ2-5; size: NA; D: NA; CDR3: CASWGGLETQYF; DNA: TGTGCCAGCTGGGGGGGGCTAGAGACCCAGTACTTC
V: TRBV9; J: TRBJ2-5; size: NA; D: TRBD1; CDR3: CASSRQQGRQETQYF; DNA: TGTGCCAGCAGTCGCCAACAGGGGCGACAAGAGACCCAGTACTTC
V: TRBV7-6; J: TRBJ2-2; size: once; D: TRBD1; CDR3: CASSLGQGADTGELFF; DNA: TGTGCCAGCAGCCTGGGACAGGGGGCGGACACCGGGGAGCTGTTTTTT
V: TRBV28; J: TRBJ2-7; size: once; D: NA; CDR3: CASSPRGGSSEQYF; DNA: TGTGCCAGCAGTCCCCGTGGAGGGAGTAGCGAGCAGTACTTC
V: TRBV29-1; J: TRBJ2-3; size: NA; D: TRBD2; CDR3: CSADTTSMPDTQYF; DNA: TGCAGCGCCGACACGACTAGCATGCCAGATACGCAGTATTTT
V: TRBV21-1; J: TRBJ2-1; size: NA; D: NA; CDR3: CASSKVAKGVSNEQFF; DNA: TGTGCCAGCAGCAAAGTCGCAAAGGGGGTTTCCAATGAGCAGTTCTTC
V: TRBV11-3; J: TRBJ2-5; size: NA; D: TRBD2; CDR3: CASSVREIETQYF; DNA: TGTGCCAGCAGCGTGCGGGAGATAGAGACCCAGTACTTC
V: TRBV5-6; J: TRBJ2-5; size: NA; D: TRBD2; CDR3: CASSLGLAGGQETQYF; DNA: TGTGCCAGCAGCTTGGGGCTAGCGGGAGGGCAAGAGACCCAGTACTTC
V: TRBV6-4; J: TRBJ2-2; size: few; D: NA; CDR3: CASSPESINTGELFF; DNA: TGTGCCAGCAGCCCCGAGAGCATTAACACCGGGGAGCTGTTTTTT
V: TRBV6-1; J: TRBJ1-5; size: NA; D: NA; CDR3: CASSEPVYSNQPQHF; DNA: TGTGCCAGCAGTGAACCGGTGTATAGCAATCAGCCCCAGCATTTT
V: TRBV18; J: TRBJ1-2; size: NA; D: NA; CDR3: CASSPPAGQGYTF; DNA: TGTGCCAGCTCACCACCGGCAGGGCAGGGCTACACCTTC
V: TRBV19; J: TRBJ1-1; size: NA; D: NA; CDR3: CASSIDNGGSVFF; DNA: TGTGCCAGTAGTATAGATAACGGAGGAAGTGTTTTCTTT
V: TRBV6-5; J: TRBJ1-1; size: few; D: NA; CDR3: CASILQMERTEAFF; DNA: TGTGCCAGCATCCTACAAATGGAGAGAACTGAAGCTTTCTTT
V: TRBV5-4; J: TRBJ2-5; size: few; D: TRBD2; CDR3: CASSLGRGAQETQYF; DNA: TGTGCCAGCAGCTTGGGGCGGGGGGCCCAAGAGACCCAGTACTTC
V: TRBV2; J: TRBJ2-1; size: NA; D: NA; CDR3: CASSDFGDRNEQFF; DNA: TGTGCCAGCAGTGACTTCGGAGACAGGAATGAGCAGTTCTTC
V: TRBV2; J: TRBJ2-7; size: NA; D: TRBD2; CDR3: CASSSSGRAGYEQYF; DNA: TGTGCCAGCAGTTCAAGCGGGAGGGCCGGGTACGAGCAGTACTTC
V: TRBV5-5; J: TRBJ1-5; size: few; D: NA; CDR3: CASSLAPAGYSNQPQHF; DNA: TGTGCCAGCAGCTTGGCCCCGGCAGGGTATAGCAATCAGCCCCAGCATTTT
V: TRBV2; J: TRBJ2-7; size: NA; D: TRBD2; CDR3: CASTLAGVRTEQYF; DNA: TGTGCCAGCACTTTGGCGGGAGTCAGGACCGAGCAGTACTTC
V: TRBV6-1; J: TRBJ1-2; size: NA; D: TRBD1; CDR3: CASSESRGLSYGYTF; DNA: TGTGCCAGCAGTGAGAGTAGGGGGCTTTCCTATGGCTACACCTTC
V: TRBV2; J: TRBJ1-2; size: NA; D: NA; CDR3: CASSERGFYGYTF; DNA: TGTGCCAGCAGTGAGAGAGGGTTCTATGGCTACACCTTC
V: TRBV19; J: TRBJ2-7; size: NA; D: NA; CDR3: CASSSSLSYEQYF; DNA: TGTGCCAGTAGTTCCTCTCTCAGCTACGAGCAGTACTTC
V: TRBV3-1/TRBV3-2; J: TRBJ2-7; size: NA; D: TRBD1; CDR3: CASSQGRTGSYEQYF; DNA: TGTGCCAGCAGCCAAGGCAGGACAGGCTCCTACGAGCAGTACTTC
V: TRBV5-1; J: TRBJ1-4; size: NA; D: TRBD1; CDR3: CASSFRDRGLEKLFF; DNA: TGCGCCAGCAGCTTCCGGGACAGGGGACTCGAAAAACTGTTTTTT
V: TRBV28; J: TRBJ2-3; size: NA; D: NA; CDR3: CASSPQGIYGDTQYF; DNA: TGTGCCAGCAGTCCACAGGGAATATATGGAGATACGCAGTATTTT
V: TRBV18; J: TRBJ2-2; size: NA; D: NA; CDR3: CASSFGQTNTGELFF; DNA: TGTGCCAGCTCATTTGGACAGACGAACACCGGGGAGCTGTTTTTT
V: TRBV6-5; J: TRBJ1-3; size: NA; D: TRBD1; CDR3: CASSTGGTHGNTIYF; DNA: TGTGCCAGCAGTACAGGGGGGACCCACGGAAACACCATATATTTT
V: TRBV2; J: TRBJ1-2; size: once; D: NA; CDR3: CASSALMGGDYGYTF; DNA: TGTGCCAGCAGCGCGTTAATGGGGGGGGACTATGGCTACACCTTC
V: TRBV27; J: TRBJ2-1; size: NA; D: TRBD2; CDR3: CASSARLAALNEQFF; DNA: TGTGCCAGCAGTGCCCGACTAGCGGCTCTCAATGAGCAGTTCTTC
V: TRBV7-2; J: TRBJ2-2; size: NA; D: NA; CDR3: CASSRSGVAGELFF; DNA: TGTGCCAGCAGCAGGTCAGGGGTGGCCGGGGAGCTGTTTTTT
V: TRBV30; J: TRBJ2-7; size: NA; D: TRBD2; CDR3: CAWSVPSGASYEQYF; DNA: TGTGCCTGGAGTGTGCCTAGCGGGGCATCCTACGAGCAGTACTTC
V: TRBV6-5; J: TRBJ2-2; size: NA; D: NA; CDR3: CASSKGYAGELFF; DNA: TGTGCCAGCAGTAAGGGGTACGCCGGGGAGCTGTTTTTT
V: TRBV28; J: TRBJ2-7; size: NA; D: NA; CDR3: CASSLPLAGTYEQYF; DNA: TGTGCCAGCAGTTTACCGCTAGCCGGCACCTACGAGCAGTACTTC
V: TRBV30; J: TRBJ1-6; size: NA; D: NA; CDR3: CAWSAWSDTSPLHF; DNA: TGTGCCTGGAGTGCCTGGAGTGATACTTCACCCCTCCACTTT
V: TRBV27; J: TRBJ2-7; size: few; D: TRBD1; CDR3: CASSRTGTGGYEQYF; DNA: TGTGCCAGCAGTCGTACCGGGACAGGGGGCTACGAGCAGTACTTC
V: TRBV15; J: TRBJ2-5; size: NA; D: TRBD1; CDR3: CATSRDFQGAKTQYF; DNA: TGTGCCACCAGCAGAGATTTCCAGGGGGCAAAGACCCAGTACTTC
V: TRBV6-5; J: TRBJ1-3; size: NA; D: NA; CDR3: CASVGQSGNTIYF; DNA: TGTGCCAGCGTTGGACAGTCAGGGAACACCATATATTTT
V: TRBV9; J: TRBJ2-7; size: NA; D: NA; CDR3: CASSAVELSPYEQYF; DNA: TGTGCCAGCAGCGCCGTCGAGCTTTCCCCCTACGAGCAGTACTTC
V: TRBV29-1; J: TRBJ2-5; size: once; D: TRBD1; CDR3: CSVGTGTETQYF; DNA: TGCAGCGTAGGGACAGGGACCGAGACCCAGTACTTC
V: TRBV19; J: TRBJ2-7; size: NA; D: TRBD2; CDR3: CASSGGLAREQYF; DNA: TGTGCCAGTAGTGGTGGACTAGCCAGGGAGCAGTACTTC
V: TRBV7-9; J: TRBJ1-4; size: NA; D: NA; CDR3: CASSQGLLDEKLFF; DNA: TGTGCCAGCAGCCAGGGTCTGCTAGATGAAAAACTGTTTTTT
V: TRBV2; J: TRBJ1-1; size: NA; D: NA; CDR3: CASTPYRATEAFF; DNA: TGTGCCAGCACTCCATACAGGGCCACTGAAGCTTTCTTT
V: TRBV5-8; J: TRBJ1-4; size: NA; D: NA; CDR3: CASSLVLRGKLFF; DNA: TGTGCCAGCAGCTTGGTGTTAAGGGGAAAACTGTTTTTT
V: TRBV3-1/TRBV3-2; J: TRBJ1-2; size: NA; D: TRBD1; CDR3: CASSQGLGQGRYYGYTF; DNA: TGTGCCAGCAGCCAAGGGCTTGGACAGGGCAGGTACTATGGCTACACCTTC
V: TRBV15; J: TRBJ2-5; size: NA; D: NA; CDR3: CATSRGLGAQYF; DNA: TGTGCCACCAGCAGGGGCTTAGGGGCCCAGTACTTC
V: TRBV30; J: TRBJ2-1; size: NA; D: NA; CDR3: CAWSKLTYNEQFF; DNA: TGTGCCTGGAGTAAGCTGACCTACAATGAGCAGTTCTTC
V: TRBV18; J: TRBJ2-2; size: NA; D: NA; CDR3: CASSPVGAWNTGELFF; DNA: TGTGCCAGCTCACCCGTGGGGGCTTGGAACACCGGGGAGCTGTTTTTT
V: TRBV2; J: TRBJ2-7; size: NA; D: TRBD1; CDR3: CASTGGTGGPEQYF; DNA: TGTGCCAGCACTGGGGGGACAGGGGGCCCCGAGCAGTACTTC
V: TRBV7-3; J: TRBJ1-1; size: NA; D: TRBD1; CDR3: CASSHAGQGNTEAFF; DNA: TGTGCCAGCAGCCACGCGGGACAGGGTAACACTGAAGCTTTCTTT
V: TRBV6-6; J: TRBJ1-2; size: NA; D: TRBD1; CDR3: CASSQDRARGYTF; DNA: TGTGCCAGCAGCCAGGACAGGGCGCGTGGCTACACCTTC
V: TRBV7-9; J: TRBJ2-7; size: NA; D: TRBD1; CDR3: CASSSDRNSYEQYF; DNA: TGTGCCAGCAGCTCGGACAGGAACTCCTACGAGCAGTACTTC
V: TRBV6-1; J: TRBJ2-1; size: NA; D: NA; CDR3: CASSEVEGAGDEQFF; DNA: TGTGCCAGCAGTGAAGTGGAGGGGGCGGGCGATGAGCAGTTCTTC